This entry features one TCR beta chain sequence. The data are from a study of blood T cell repertoires in COVID-19. Study context: Spain, Italy and the United States supplied samples that represented acute and convalescent COVID-19.

Original analysis: Amplifying reference gene primers gave estimates of nucleated cell counts. TCRdb's copy holds only in-frame clones and misses some; the assay was immunoSEQ multiplex PCR. V and J calls plus clone size are reproduced from that table; the DNA served to infer D and trimming. The sample includes some 150,000 clones, about 80% of them seen just once. The V gene lost 7 bases and the J gene lost 0 bases, with 13 bases spanning the gap. The germline CDR1 and CDR2 sequences are LNHDA and SQIVND (reference sequence). The CDR3 is 15 residues long. This sequence joins TRBV19 and TRBJ1-5; D remains ambiguous. The sequence was obtained from a human donor with acute or convalescent COVID-19. The donor label of this sample is uncertain. The sample consisted of peripheral blood. The CDR3 reads CASNHRGNSNQPQHF. The CDR3 bases are TGTGCCAGTAACCACCGGGGAAATAGCAATCAGCCCCAGCATTTT.